The 8 T cell receptor beta chains in this list originate from one sample, sequenced in a study of blood T cell repertoires in COVID-19. Assay used: immunoSEQ multiplex PCR; TCRdb lists only in-frame clones, some missing. The table has about 330,000 clones, about 90% seen once. What was sequenced was PBMCs or T cells enriched from blood (not recorded which). The origin of the receptors is a woman under 40 who had recovered from COVID-19.

The chain uses TRBV27 and TRBJ1-1, with 10 nucleotides matching TRBD1. The ends lost 1 base at V and 2 bases at J; junction bases unmatched: 1. CDR3 length equals 15 residues. Germline lookup yields CDR1 MNHEY and CDR2 SMNVEV (reference sequence). The DNA of the CDR3 is TGTGCCAGCAGTTTATGGACAGGGGGAAACACTGAAGCTTTCTTT. It encodes CASSLWTGGNTEAFF.

This clone was picked up one time. The rearrangement joins TRBV5-1 to TRBJ2-7, with D possibly TRBD2 on 5 matching bases. The CDR3 covers 14 residues. Germline V gene sequence: CDR1 SGHRS, CDR2 YFSETQ. V was cut by 4 bases and J by 5 bases, with 16 bases left in between. This chain's CDR3 is CASSPSFLRDEQYF. CDR3 DNA: TGCGCCAGCAGCCCGTCCTTCTTGAGGGACGAGCAGTACTTC.

V is TRBV7-8 and J is TRBJ2-3; weak D call: TRBD1 (6 bases). V was shortened by 3 bases and J by 1 base, with 8 bases between the two germline ends. The CDR3 contains 14 residues. The germline V gene has CDR1 SGHVS and CDR2 FQNEAQ. The CDR3 DNA follows: TGTGCCAGCAGCTTGGGGGCGGGCACAGATACGCAGTATTTT. It yields the protein CASSLGAGTDTQYF.

Only a few counts were recorded for this clone. At the DNA level, this CDR3 is encoded by other sequences in the same sample as well. The chain has TRBV5-1 and TRBJ1-1, with D hard to call. Trimming took 1 base from V and 3 from J, leaving 10 bases between them. Germline V lookup: CDR1 SGHRS, CDR2 YFSETQ. The CDR3 sequence is 14 residues long. The CDR3 DNA reads TGCGCCAGCAGCTTGTGGGGAGGTGACACTGAAGCTTTCTTT. Translating it yields CASSLWGGDTEAFF.

This chain connects TRBV3-1 (or the pseudogene TRBV3-2) to TRBJ2-3, with 10 bases fitting TRBD2. Germline values: CDR1 LGHDT, CDR2 YNNKEL (reference sequence). This CDR3 is built from 14 residues. Trimming removed 2 bases from V and 4 bases from J; junction bases left unmatched: 0. The chain's CDR3 is CASSQLAGADTQYF. CDR3 sequence (DNA): TGTGCCAGCAGCCAACTAGCGGGGGCAGATACGCAGTATTTT.

The chain carries TRBV13 and TRBJ1-1, with D uncertain. V was cut by 5 bases and J by 10 bases, with 17 bases left in between. The CDR3 is 13 amino acids. Per germline, CDR1 PRHDT and CDR2 FYEKMQ (reference sequence). CDR3 amino acids: CASSLEGVGVAFF. CDR3 DNA: TGTGCCAGCAGCCTGGAGGGCGTTGGGGTAGCTTTCTTT.

Details on this clone: Within the sample, other DNA sequences also encode this same CDR3. This chain connects TRBV6-5 to TRBJ1-4; TRBD1 aligns across 9 bases. The V gene's germline CDR1 is MNHEY and CDR2 SVGAGI. This CDR3 is built from 14 residues. V trimming: 6 bases; J trimming: 6 bases; junction bases outside the gene matches: 5. The CDR3, as DNA: TGTGCCAGCAGCACCGGGACAGGGTATGAAAAACTGTTTTTT. Protein sequence: CASSTGTGYEKLFF.

V gene TRBV30 combines with J gene TRBJ1-5; 7 bases agree with TRBD1. The length of the CDR3 is 16 residues. Germline V CDR1 and CDR2: GTSNPN, SVGIG (reference sequence). V shed 2 bases, J shed 2 bases, and the junction held 9 bases outside the gene matches. CDR3 coding DNA: TGTGCCTGGAGTCCGACAGGGCTTGGAGGCAATCAGCCCCAGCATTTT. Translation: CAWSPTGLGGNQPQHF.